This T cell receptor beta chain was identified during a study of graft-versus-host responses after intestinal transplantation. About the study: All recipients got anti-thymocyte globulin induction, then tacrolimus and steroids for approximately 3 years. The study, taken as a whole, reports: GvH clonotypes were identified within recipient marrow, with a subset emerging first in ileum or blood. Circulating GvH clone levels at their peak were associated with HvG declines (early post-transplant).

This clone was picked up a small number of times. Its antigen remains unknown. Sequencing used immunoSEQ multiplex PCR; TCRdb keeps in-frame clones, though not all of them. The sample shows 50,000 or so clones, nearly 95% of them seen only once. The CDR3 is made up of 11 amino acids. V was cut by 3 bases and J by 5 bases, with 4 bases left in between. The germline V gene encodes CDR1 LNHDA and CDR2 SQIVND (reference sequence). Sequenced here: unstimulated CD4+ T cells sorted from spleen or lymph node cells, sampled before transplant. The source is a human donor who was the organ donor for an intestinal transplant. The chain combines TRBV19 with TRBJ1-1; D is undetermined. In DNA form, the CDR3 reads TGTGCCAGTAGTATTGGGACTGAAGCTTTCTTT. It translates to CASSIGTEAFF.